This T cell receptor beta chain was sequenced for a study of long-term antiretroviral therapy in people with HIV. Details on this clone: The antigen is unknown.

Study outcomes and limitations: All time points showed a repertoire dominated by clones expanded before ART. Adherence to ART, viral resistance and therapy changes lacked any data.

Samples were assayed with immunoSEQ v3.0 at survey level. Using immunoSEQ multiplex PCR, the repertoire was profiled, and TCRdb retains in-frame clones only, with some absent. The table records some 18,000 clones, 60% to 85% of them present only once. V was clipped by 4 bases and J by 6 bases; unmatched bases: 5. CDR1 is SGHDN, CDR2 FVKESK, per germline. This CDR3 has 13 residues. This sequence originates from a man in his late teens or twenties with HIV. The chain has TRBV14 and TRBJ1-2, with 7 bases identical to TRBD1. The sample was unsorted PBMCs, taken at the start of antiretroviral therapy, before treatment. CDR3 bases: TGTGCCAGCAGCCCCGACAGGGTGCATGGCTACACCTTC. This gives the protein CASSPDRVHGYTF.